Sequencing of this T cell receptor (beta chain) was carried out in a study of OX40 agonist ivuxolimab in advanced cancers. Method: immunoSEQ multiplex PCR; TCRdb's copy keeps in-frame clones and lacks some. The top ten hold about 0.81% of the sample, which has 90,000 or so clones, roughly 89% seen once. Trimming took 2 bases from V and 1 from J, leaving 11 bases between them. Germline lookup yields CDR1 SGHNT and CDR2 YENEEA. The CDR3 spans 15 residues. Sequences were derived from CD4+ or CD8+ T cells sorted from blood, sampled in a trial of the OX40 agonist ivuxolimab. V usage is TRBV11-3 and J usage is TRBJ1-1, with D maybe TRBD1 (6 bases). This sequence was found in an adult with an advanced solid tumor such as melanoma, head and neck, liver or kidney cancer. In DNA, the CDR3 is TGTGCCAGCAGCTTACGGGGGGCCAGGAACACTGAAGCTTTCTTT. As protein: CASSLRGARNTEAFF.